The 14 T cell receptor beta chains below were found in one sample sequenced in a study of T cell repertoires in cytomegalovirus infection. Using its own MiXCR run on the reads, TCRdb lists one record per CDR3 protein. The sample contains 150,000 or so distinct CDR3 sequences, 23% of which appear only once. Sequencing was done on a sample of PBMCs. These receptors were taken from a human donor in good health (CMV status not recorded). Some clones in this sample may be carry-over from other donors' samples.

Many counts were recorded for this clonotype. The genes are TRBV7-3 and TRBJ2-6, with D possibly matching TRBD1 (5 bases). V lost 0 bases and J lost 4, with 10 bases in between. Germline V gives CDR1 SGHTA, CDR2 FQGTGA. The CDR3 is 16 amino acids. The CDR3 bases are TGTGCCAGCAGCTTAACGGGCACAGGCGGGGCCAACGTCCTGACTTTC. As protein: CASSLTGTGGANVLTF.

This clonotype has only a few counts. The chain combines TRBV6-1 with TRBJ1-2; possible D gene TRBD1, 6 bases. The CDR3 loop spans 13 amino acids. The germline gives CDR1 MNHNS, CDR2 SASEGT. Trimming pared 6 bases from V and 4 bases from J, leaving 12 bases between. The CDR3 is CASRRTGSYGYTF. The CDR3, as DNA: TGTGCCAGCAGGCGAACAGGGTCCTATGGCTACACCTTC.

The V call is TRBV7-2, the J call TRBJ2-5; D is undetermined. CDR1 is SGHTA and CDR2 is FQGNSA in the germline V gene. The ends were cut back, 2 bases at V and 4 bases at J, with 8 bases in the middle. The CDR3 contains 13 residues. CDR3 sequence (DNA): TGTGCCAGCAGCTTACGGGCAACAGAGACCCAGTACTTC. This sequence encodes CASSLRATETQYF.

This clonotype was seen a handful of times. V gene TRBV5-1 combines with J gene TRBJ1-2; D perhaps matches TRBD1 (5 bases). V gave up 4 bases and J gave up 4 bases, with 14 bases separating them. Per germline, CDR1 SGHRS and CDR2 YFSETQ. This CDR3 spans 14 amino acids. CDR3 DNA: TGCGCCAGCAGCCCCACCCCGGGGGTCTATGGCTACACCTTC. The encoded protein is CASSPTPGVYGYTF.

This clonotype was recorded once. The J gene is TRBJ2-2, the V gene TRBV19; TRBD1 matches at 8 bases. The CDR3 spans 18 residues. CDR1 LNHDA and CDR2 SQIVND come from the germline V gene (reference sequence). The V gene end was trimmed by 6 bases and the J gene end by 1 base; junction bases not matched to a gene: 13. The CDR3 DNA sequence: TGTGCCAGTAGCCCCGATAGGACAGGGTACGAGAACACCGGGGAGCTGTTTTTT. This gives the protein CASSPDRTGYENTGELFF.

This clonotype appeared many times. The chain joins TRBV7-8 to TRBJ2-1; the match to TRBD2 covers 9 bases. CDR3 length equals 14 residues. Germline V gene lookup returns CDR1 SGHVS and CDR2 FQNEAQ. The V gene end was trimmed by 5 bases and the J gene end by 7 bases; junction bases not matched to a gene: 6. CDR3 residues: CASSMRGGINEQFF. The CDR3 DNA reads as TGTGCCAGCAGCATGCGGGGGGGCATTAATGAGCAGTTCTTC.

Points on this clonotype: A read error may be the cause here, since a much bigger clone is one base away. The chain combines TRBV7-6 with TRBJ2-5; 8 positions match TRBD2. The CDR3 consists of 13 residues. Germline V gene sequence: CDR1 SGHVS, CDR2 FNYEAQ. In DNA, the CDR3 is TGTACCAGCAGTCCCAGCGGGAGCGAGACCCAGTACTTC. Translation gives CTSSPSGSETQYF.

CDR3: CASSVDSYIQYF. CDR3 in DNA: TGTGCCAGTAGTGTCGACAGTTACATTCAGTACTTC. This chain uses TRBV19 with TRBJ2-4; D perhaps matches TRBD1 (5 bases). This CDR3 is built from 12 residues. CDR1 is LNHDA, CDR2 SQIVND, per germline (reference sequence). V dropped 5 bases and J dropped 8 bases, with 10 bases sitting between them.

This clonotype was counted between two and nine times. The CDR3, as DNA: TGCAGCGTTGGCGCTCAGAATCAGCCCCAGCATTTT. Translating it yields CSVGAQNQPQHF. The chain links TRBV29-1 to TRBJ1-5; D gene ambiguous. Germline V gives CDR1 SQVTM, CDR2 ANQGSEA. Trimming took off 4 bases at V and 4 bases at J, with 8 bases between the two ends. The length of the CDR3 is 12 residues.

This clonotype was seen a handful of times. The chain carries TRBV4-1 and TRBJ1-5, with a tentative D call TRBD1 (6 bases). The ends were cut back, 0 bases at V and 6 bases at J, with 18 bases in the middle. This CDR3 has 17 amino acids. From germline, CDR1 is MGHRA and CDR2 YSYEKL. This CDR3 reads CASSQEGRSTGRQPQHF. CDR3 sequence (DNA): TGCGCCAGCAGCCAAGAGGGTCGATCGACAGGCCGTCAGCCCCAGCATTTT.

This clonotype was picked up a small number of times. J is TRBJ1-2 and V is TRBV14; 8 bases agree with TRBD1. Germline values: CDR1 SGHDN, CDR2 FVKESK. Trimming took 4 bases from V and 1 from J; bases not matched to a gene: 2. The CDR3 contains 14 residues. The CDR3 nucleotides are TGTGCCAGCAGCCTGGACAGGGATAACTATGGCTACACCTTC. Translation gives CASSLDRDNYGYTF.

This clonotype was observed many times. The junction and the germline gene differ at one end; a read error may be behind it. The genes are TRBV7-7 and TRBJ2-5; 10 bases line up with TRBD1. Per germline, CDR1 SSHAT and CDR2 FNYEAQ (reference sequence). The CDR3 loop spans 15 amino acids. The chain's CDR3 is CASSRDRGSQETQYF. The CDR3 DNA follows: TGTGCTAGCAGCCGGGACAGGGGTTCCCAAGAGACCCAGTACTTC.

This clonotype came up a few times. This rearrangement joins TRBV28 to TRBJ2-7; D may be TRBD1 (5 bases). V dropped 2 bases and J dropped 0 bases, with 11 bases sitting between them. The germline gives CDR1 MDHEN, CDR2 SYDVKM. This CDR3 comprises 15 residues. This chain's CDR3 is CASSLPRANSYEQYF. The CDR3 nucleotides read TGTGCCAGCAGTTTACCCAGGGCAAACTCCTACGAGCAGTACTTC.

The chain is built from TRBV19 and TRBJ1-5, with D possibly TRBD1 on 6 matching bases. CDR1 is LNHDA, CDR2 SQIVND, per germline (reference sequence). This CDR3 contains 13 residues. V dropped 5 bases and J dropped 6 bases, with 11 bases sitting between them. The CDR3 nucleotides read TGTGCCAGTAGTCCAGGGGCGCGTCAGCCCCAGCATTTT. It yields the protein CASSPGARQPQHF.